The 8 T cell receptor beta chains below come from one sample, sequenced in a study of blood T cells in healthy people across ages. PCR was performed a second time for 7 to 11 cycles using a sample-barcoded 5' primer and a J-beta primer mix. TCRdb fed the 5' RACE reads into MiXCR, producing one record per CDR3 protein. The top ten clones hold less than 25% of a sample with 700,000 or so distinct CDR3 sequences, 22% of them seen once. The sample was blood. Source of these receptors: a man aged 70 or older in good health.

This clonotype has only a few counts. The chain recombines TRBV7-9 with TRBJ1-1; TRBD1 aligns across 9 bases. J gave up 5 bases and V 2 bases, and 6 bases lay outside the gene matches. Looked up from germline, CDR1 is SEHNR and CDR2 is FQNEAQ (reference sequence). The CDR3 length is 15 residues. The CDR3 protein is CASSLQQGAGTEAFF. The CDR3 coding sequence is TGTGCCAGCAGCTTACAACAGGGGGCAGGTACTGAAGCTTTCTTT.

This clonotype appeared a few times. The rearrangement joins TRBV12-3 or TRBV12-4 to TRBJ2-7, with TRBD2 matching 9 bases. CDR3 length: 14 amino acids. V dropped 6 bases and J dropped 0; count of bases not matched to a gene: 3. The CDR3, as DNA: TGTGCCAGCAGCAATAGCGGGGGCTCCTACGAGCAGTACTTC. Its protein product is CASSNSGGSYEQYF.

This clonotype was recorded a few times. This chain links TRBV29-1 with TRBJ1-2; 9 bases map to TRBD1. Germline values: CDR1 SQVTM, CDR2 ANQGSEA. The CDR3 spans 15 residues. The V and J ends lost 4 bases and 4 bases, in that order; junction bases with no gene match: 10. The CDR3, as DNA: TGCAGCGTTGCACAGGGGGCGCATATAAGCTATGGCTACACCTTC. This encodes CSVAQGAHISYGYTF.

The genes are TRBV20-1 and TRBJ2-7; 8 bases are a match to TRBD1. The germline CDR1 and CDR2 sequences are DFQATT and SNEGSKA (reference sequence). The CDR3 totals 15 residues. V was clipped by 0 bases and J by 5 bases; unmatched bases: 9. This CDR3 is CSARDHRRGLDEQYF. The CDR3 nucleotides are TGCAGTGCTAGAGATCACCGCAGGGGGCTCGACGAGCAGTACTTC.

This clonotype has only a few counts. This sequence joins TRBV12-3 or TRBV12-4 and TRBJ2-5, with 8 bases that match TRBD2. The V and J ends lost 3 bases and 4 bases, in that order; junction bases with no gene match: 13. The CDR3 is made up of 17 amino acids. The CDR3 spells CASSLGVTGGLAETQYF. The CDR3, as DNA: TGTGCCAGCAGTTTGGGCGTGACGGGAGGGTTAGCAGAGACCCAGTACTTC.

This clonotype was found a few times. Written as DNA, the CDR3 is TGTGCTAGTGGTCTCGGACAGGGCCTTTCGCGGGGCACTGAAGCTTTCTTT. Its translation is CASGLGQGLSRGTEAFF. V gene TRBV12-5 combines with J gene TRBJ1-1, with 8 positions matching TRBD1. The CDR3 is made up of 17 amino acids. Germline values: CDR1 LGHNT, CDR2 FRNRAP. V was pared by 5 bases and J by 4 bases, with 15 bases of the junction left unmatched.

The CDR3 DNA sequence: TGTGCCAGCAAGGGCTTAGCTAGCCTGAACACCGGGGAGCTGTTTTTT. This sequence encodes CASKGLASLNTGELFF. The chain recombines TRBV6-1 with TRBJ2-2; D is possibly TRBD2 (5 bases). Trimming removed 7 bases at V and 1 base at J, with 16 bases between. The CDR3 totals 16 residues. Germline V gene lookup returns CDR1 MNHNS and CDR2 SASEGT.

This clonotype was counted only a few times. CDR3 sequence (DNA): TGCAGCGTTGAAGTTCATCACAGTTCCTACGAGCAGTACTTC. Amino acids: CSVEVHHSSYEQYF. V is TRBV29-1 and J is TRBJ2-7, with no clear D. This CDR3 has 14 amino acids. Germline values: CDR1 SQVTM, CDR2 ANQGSEA. Trimming pared 1 base from V and 1 base from J, leaving 11 bases between.